This record covers a single TCR beta chain. The data were obtained in a study of shared clonotypes between healthy human individuals. Study context: Donors had three CD4 naive, three CD4 memory, two CD8 naive and one CD8 memory plate apiece.

The repertoire was sequenced with immunoSEQ multiplex PCR; TCRdb's copy has only in-frame clones and lacks some. The profile shows around 990,000 clones, 70% to 85% of them singletons. Adult Caucasians living in Nashville, Tennessee made up all of the donors. Trimming took off 2 bases at V and 7 bases at J, with 9 bases between the two ends. Germline CDR1 is MNHEY and CDR2 is SVGAGI. CDR3 length equals 14 residues. This chain connects TRBV6-5 to TRBJ1-6; no definite D call. The sequence came from a young man in good health. Some clones in this sample may be carry-over from other donors' samples. Material: memory CD4+ T cells from PBMCs. Subset meaning: CD45RA-negative fraction. This CDR3 is CASSYADPNSPLHF. In DNA, the CDR3 is TGTGCCAGCAGTTACGCGGACCCAAATTCACCCCTCCACTTT.